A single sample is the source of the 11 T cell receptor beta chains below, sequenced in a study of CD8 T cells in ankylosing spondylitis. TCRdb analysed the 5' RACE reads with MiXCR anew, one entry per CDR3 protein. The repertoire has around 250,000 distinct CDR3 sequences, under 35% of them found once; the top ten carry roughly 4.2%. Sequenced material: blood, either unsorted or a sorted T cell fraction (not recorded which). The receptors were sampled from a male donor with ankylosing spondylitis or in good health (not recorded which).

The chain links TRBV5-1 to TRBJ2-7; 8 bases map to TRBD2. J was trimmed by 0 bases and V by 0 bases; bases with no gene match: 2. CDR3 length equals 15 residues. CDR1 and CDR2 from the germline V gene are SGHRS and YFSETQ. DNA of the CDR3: TGCGCCAGCAGCTTGGGAGCGGGGGACTCCTACGAGCAGTACTTC. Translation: CASSLGAGDSYEQYF.

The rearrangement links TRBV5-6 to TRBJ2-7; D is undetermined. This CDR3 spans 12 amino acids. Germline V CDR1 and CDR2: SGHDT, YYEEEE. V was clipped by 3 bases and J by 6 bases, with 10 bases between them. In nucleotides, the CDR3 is TGTGCCAGCAGCTGGACCCTCTCCGAGCAGTACTTC. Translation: CASSWTLSEQYF. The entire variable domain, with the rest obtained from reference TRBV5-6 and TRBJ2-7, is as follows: DAGVTQSPTHLIKTRGQQVTLRCSPKSGHDTVSWYQQALGQGPQFIFQYYEEEERQRGNFPDRFSGHQFPNYSSELNVNALLLGDSALYLCASSWTLSEQYFGPGTRLTVT.

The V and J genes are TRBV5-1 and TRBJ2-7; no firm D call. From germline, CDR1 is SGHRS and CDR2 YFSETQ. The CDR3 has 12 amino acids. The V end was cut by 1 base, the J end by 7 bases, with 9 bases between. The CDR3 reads CASSLWQSEQYF. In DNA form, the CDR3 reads TGCGCCAGCAGCTTGTGGCAGTCGGAGCAGTACTTC.

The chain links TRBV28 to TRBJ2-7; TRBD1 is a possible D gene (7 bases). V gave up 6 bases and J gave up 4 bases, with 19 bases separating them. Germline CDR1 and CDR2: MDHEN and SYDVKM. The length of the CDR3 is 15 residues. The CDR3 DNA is TGTGCCAGCAGCCCACAGGGGCCCGCGGGATACGAGCAGTACTTC. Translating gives CASSPQGPAGYEQYF.

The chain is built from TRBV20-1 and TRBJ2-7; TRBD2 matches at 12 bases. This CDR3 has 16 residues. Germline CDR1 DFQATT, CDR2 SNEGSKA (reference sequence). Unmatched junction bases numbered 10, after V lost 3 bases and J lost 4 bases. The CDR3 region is CSARGPSGGALYEQYF. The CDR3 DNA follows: TGCAGTGCTAGGGGACCTAGCGGGGGGGCTTTGTACGAGCAGTACTTC.

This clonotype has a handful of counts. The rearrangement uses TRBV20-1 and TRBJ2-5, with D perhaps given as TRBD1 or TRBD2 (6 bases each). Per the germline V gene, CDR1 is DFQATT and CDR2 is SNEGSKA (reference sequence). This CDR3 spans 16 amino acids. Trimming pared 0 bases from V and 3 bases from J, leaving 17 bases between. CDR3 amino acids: CSARDIVGGLEETQYF. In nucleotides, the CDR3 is TGCAGTGCTAGAGACATAGTCGGGGGCTTGGAAGAGACCCAGTACTTC.

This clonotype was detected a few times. The CDR3 DNA follows: TGCAGTGCCGAGGCCCATTCCGGGGGGCTCTACGAGCAGTACTTC. It codes for CSAEAHSGGLYEQYF. V usage is TRBV20-1 and J usage is TRBJ2-7; the D gene is possibly TRBD2 (7 bases). This CDR3 contains 15 residues. CDR1 and CDR2 (germline): DFQATT, SNEGSKA (reference sequence). V was pared by 6 bases and J by 3 bases, with 21 bases between.

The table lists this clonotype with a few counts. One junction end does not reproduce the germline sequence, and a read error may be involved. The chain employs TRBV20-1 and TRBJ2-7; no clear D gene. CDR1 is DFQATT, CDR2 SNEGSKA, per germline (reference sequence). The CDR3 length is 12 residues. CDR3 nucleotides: TGCAGTGCTAGAGGAAATTGGCACGAACAGTACTTC. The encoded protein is CSARGNWHEQYF.

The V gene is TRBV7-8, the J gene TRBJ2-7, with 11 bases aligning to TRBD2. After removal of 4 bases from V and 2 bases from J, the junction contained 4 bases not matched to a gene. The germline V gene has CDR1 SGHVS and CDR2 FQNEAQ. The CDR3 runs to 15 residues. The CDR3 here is CASSSRLAGTYEQYF. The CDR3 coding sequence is TGTGCCAGCAGCTCTAGACTAGCGGGGACCTACGAGCAGTACTTC.

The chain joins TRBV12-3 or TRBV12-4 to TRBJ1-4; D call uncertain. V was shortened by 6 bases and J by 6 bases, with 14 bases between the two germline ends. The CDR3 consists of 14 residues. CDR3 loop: CASSPAEPDEKLFF. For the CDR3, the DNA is TGTGCCAGCAGCCCTGCGGAGCCTGATGAAAAACTGTTTTTT.

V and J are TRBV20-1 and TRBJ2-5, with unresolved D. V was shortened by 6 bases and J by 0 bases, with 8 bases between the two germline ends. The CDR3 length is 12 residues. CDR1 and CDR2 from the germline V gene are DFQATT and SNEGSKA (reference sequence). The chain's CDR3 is CSACRHQETQYF. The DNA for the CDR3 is TGCAGTGCGTGTAGACACCAAGAGACCCAGTACTTC.